This TCR beta chain is from a study of identical twins. Study-wide results and caveats: The more abundant beta clonotypes in cord blood had fewer insertions, and memory repertoires did not show this.

This clonotype occurred a few times. Its antigen is unknown. TCRdb processed the 5' RACE reads anew with MiXCR; each CDR3 protein has one entry. The profile shows 500,000 to 650,000 distinct CDR3 sequences, under 25% of them singletons. CDR3 length equals 15 residues. Germline values: CDR1 SEHNR, CDR2 FQNEAQ (reference sequence). V lost 1 base and J 6 bases, leaving 15 bases between the germline ends. This sample also appeared in a second study, on yellow fever vaccine responses in identical twins.

Sequenced material: CD4+ T cells sorted from blood. The source is a woman between 18 and 30 years old in good health. The chain uses TRBV7-9 and TRBJ1-2; TRBD1 is a possible D gene (6 bases). DNA for the CDR3: TGTGCCAGCAGCTTAGATCCTACAGGGTCCCATGGCTACACCTTC. The encoded protein is CASSLDPTGSHGYTF.